The TCR beta chain under discussion was sequenced for a study of beta chain features in type 1 diabetes. The study's findings and limits: Shorter TCRB CDR3s, moderately but significantly so, were found in Type 1 diabetes patients in all four CD4+ subsets. Shorter templates may be favored by PCR, equally so in patients and controls.

Sequenced material consisted of expressed TCRB transcripts (all of the isolated RNA was reverse transcribed). TCRdb's table, derived via immunoSEQ multiplex PCR, lists solely in-frame clones and lacks some. Of about 240,000 clones in the sample, approximately 13% were seen once. This CDR3 spans 15 amino acids. After removal of 1 base from V and 2 bases from J, the junction contained 5 bases not matched to a gene. The germline V gene encodes CDR1 SGHVS and CDR2 FQNEAQ. This clone showed up just once. Its antigen is still unknown. The sequencing input was naive CD4+ T cells from blood. This clonotype was sampled from a man aged 25-40 years with type 1 diabetes. J is TRBJ2-7 and V is TRBV7-8; 7 bases are a match to TRBD2. CDR3 amino acids: CASSLESGATYEQYF. The CDR3 coding sequence is TGTGCCAGCAGCTTAGAGAGCGGGGCTACCTACGAGCAGTACTTC. The whole variable domain, remainder taken from reference TRBV7-8 and TRBJ2-7, is GAGVSQSPRYKVAKRGQDVALRCDPISGHVSLFWYQQALGQGPEFLTYFQNEAQLDKSGLPSDRFFAERPEGSVSTLKIQRTQQEDSAVYLCASSLESGATYEQYFGPGTRLTVT.